A single sample is the source of the 32 T cell receptor beta chains below, sequenced in a study of blood T cell repertoires in COVID-19 (TCRdb year 2020). The protocol used for the library was the immunoSEQ multiplex PCR assay. In TCRdb, the immuneACCESS table is reduced to in-frame sequences with V and J assigned. These tables do not hold every clone; where another copy was compared, an unresolved V gene accounts for under half, and the others remain unexplained. For this sample there are almost 250,000 clones; approximately 86% appear just once. The ten largest clones add up to 1.6% of the sample. The material sequenced was peripheral blood. The source is a woman aged 60-70 years who had recovered from COVID-19.

The sample holds one count of this clone. The genes are TRBV6-5 and TRBJ1-5; D unclear. Trimming stripped 9 bases from V and 6 bases from J, with 18 bases between. CDR1 MNHEY and CDR2 SVGAGI come from the germline V gene. The CDR3 extends over 14 amino acids. CDR3 loop: CASHRVGEGQPQHF. The DNA for the CDR3 is TGTGCCAGTCATCGGGTCGGGGAGGGTCAGCCCCAGCATTTT.

This clone was observed a handful of times. V is TRBV7-3 and J is TRBJ1-1; 9 nucleotides agree with TRBD1. Trimming removed 3 bases from V and 6 bases from J; junction bases left unmatched: 8. Germline V CDR1 and CDR2: SGHTA, FQGTGA. This CDR3 region has 15 residues. DNA for the CDR3: TGTGCCAGCAGCTTTCGGACAGGGGATAAGTCTGAAGCTTTCTTT. Amino acid sequence: CASSFRTGDKSEAFF.

V gene TRBV3-1 (or the pseudogene TRBV3-2) combines with J gene TRBJ1-5, with D unclear. V was trimmed by 5 bases and J by 4 bases, leaving 12 bases between them. The germline gives CDR1 LGHDT, CDR2 YNNKEL (reference sequence). The CDR3 length is 14 residues. This CDR3 is CASSSEVANQPQHF. The CDR3, as DNA: TGTGCCAGCAGCTCCGAGGTGGCGAATCAGCCCCAGCATTTT.

The genes are TRBV11-3 and TRBJ2-2; tentatively, D is TRBD1 (7 bases). Trimming took off 4 bases at V and 6 bases at J, with 15 bases between the two ends. CDR3 length equals 15 residues. Germline-derived CDR1 and CDR2 are SGHNT and YENEEA. CDR3 coding DNA: TGTGCCAGCAGCTCAATGACAGGGAGGTCCGGGGAGCTGTTTTTT. This sequence encodes CASSSMTGRSGELFF.

The chain couples TRBV28 to TRBJ1-5, with D unresolved. The CDR3 has 16 residues. In germline, CDR1 is MDHEN, CDR2 SYDVKM. V lost 5 bases to trimming and J lost 4 bases, with 18 bases between them. CDR3 sequence: CASSPILPLANQPQHF. The CDR3 DNA is TGTGCCAGCAGTCCGATTCTACCTCTAGCAAATCAGCCCCAGCATTTT.

This clone was counted between two and nine times. The gene calls are TRBV6-5 and TRBJ2-1, with a weak D call TRBD2 (6 bases). CDR3 length equals 14 residues. Trimming took off 0 bases at V and 9 bases at J, with 12 bases between the two ends. CDR1 and CDR2 (germline): MNHEY, SVGAGI. CDR3 nucleotides: TGTGCCAGCAGTTACTCTTCGGGGGTCGGTGAGCAGTTCTTC. This codes for CASSYSSGVGEQFF.

The rearrangement uses TRBV28 and TRBJ2-7; D not certain. CDR1 and CDR2 from the germline V gene are MDHEN and SYDVKM. V shed 3 bases and J shed 7 bases, with 7 bases lying between them. This CDR3 comprises 11 residues. For the CDR3, the DNA is TGTGCCAGCAGTTTTTCGAGGGAGCAGTACTTC. It specifies CASSFSREQYF. Variable domain in full (rest from reference TRBV28 and TRBJ2-7): DVKVTQSSRYLVKRTGEKVFLECVQDMDHENMFWYRQDPGLGLRLIYFSYDVKMKEKGDIPEGYSVSREKKERFSLILESASTNQTSMYLCASSFSREQYFGPGTRLTVT.

V gene TRBV11-2 combines with J gene TRBJ2-7; 9 bases align to TRBD2. This CDR3 is 15 amino acids long. Germline V gene lookup returns CDR1 SGHAT and CDR2 FQNNGV. V trimming: 3 bases; J trimming: 0 bases; junction bases outside the gene matches: 3. CDR3 coding DNA: TGTGCCAGCAGCTTTTTAGCGGGGGCCTCCTACGAGCAGTACTTC. This codes for CASSFLAGASYEQYF.

V is TRBV7-9 and J is TRBJ1-2; perhaps TRBD1 as D (5 bases). The CDR3 is 14 amino acids. Deletions cut 1 base from V and 8 bases from J, with 14 bases between. Germline CDR1 is SEHNR and CDR2 is FQNEAQ (reference sequence). CDR3 nucleotide sequence: TGTGCCAGCAGCTTAGAGGCCAGGGAAGGCGGCTACACCTTC. Protein sequence: CASSLEAREGGYTF.

This rearrangement joins TRBV5-1 to TRBJ2-1; 7 bases align to TRBD1. J was trimmed by 8 bases and V by 3 bases; bases with no gene match: 5. CDR1 and CDR2 (germline): SGHRS, YFSETQ. CDR3 length: 13 amino acids. The CDR3 DNA follows: TGCGCCAGCAGCTCCCACAGGGGCGATGAGCAGTTCTTC. Translating gives CASSSHRGDEQFF.

The J gene is TRBJ1-2, the V gene TRBV10-3, with 7 bases matching TRBD1. CDR3 length: 13 amino acids. With 7 bases clipped from V and 5 bases from J, the junction kept 7 bases outside the gene matches. CDR1 and CDR2 (germline): ENHRY, SYGVKD. CDR3 region: CAIKGQTTYGYTF. The CDR3 DNA sequence: TGTGCCATCAAGGGACAGACTACGTATGGCTACACCTTC.

A single count supports this clone. J is TRBJ1-2 and V is TRBV7-9, with 9 nucleotides matching TRBD1. The CDR3 runs to 14 residues. V trimming: 1 base; J trimming: 6 bases; junction bases outside the gene matches: 3. Per germline, CDR1 SEHNR and CDR2 FQNEAQ (reference sequence). In DNA form, the CDR3 reads TGTGCCAGCAGCTTAGGGACAGGGGATGATGGCTACACCTTC. Its protein product is CASSLGTGDDGYTF.

V is TRBV19 and J is TRBJ2-7, with TRBD1 identical over 7 bases. CDR1 and CDR2 from the germline V gene are LNHDA and SQIVND (reference sequence). CDR3 size: 14 residues. Losses at the gene ends were 2 bases for V and 5 bases for J; bases not matched to a gene: 6. CDR3 sequence (DNA): TGTGCCAGTAGTATACAGGGGGTGCTGCACGAGCAGTACTTC. It yields the protein CASSIQGVLHEQYF.

This clone was observed once. The chain carries TRBV5-4 and TRBJ1-2, with D perhaps matching TRBD1 (5 bases). The germline V gene encodes CDR1 SGHNT and CDR2 YYREEE (reference sequence). The CDR3 extends over 13 amino acids. V was trimmed by 4 bases and J by 2 bases, leaving 9 bases between them. CDR3 nucleotide sequence: TGTGCCAGCAGCCTCGGACACAACTATGGCTACACCTTC. Protein sequence: CASSLGHNYGYTF. Together with reference TRBV5-4 and TRBJ1-2, the CDR3 gives the full variable domain: ETGVTQSPTHLIKTRGQQVTLRCSSQSGHNTVSWYQQALGQGPQFIFQYYREEENGRGNFPPRFSGLQFPNYSSELNVNALELDDSALYLCASSLGHNYGYTFGSGTRLTVV.

This clone was seen a single time. The gene calls are TRBV10-3 and TRBJ1-2, with 10 positions matching TRBD1. Trimming at V came to 7 bases and at J to 2 bases, leaving 4 bases not matched to a gene. CDR1 ENHRY and CDR2 SYGVKD come from the germline V gene. The CDR3 consists of 14 residues. The DNA for the CDR3 is TGTGCCATCACCCCGGGACAGGGGAACTATGGCTACACCTTC. It specifies CAITPGQGNYGYTF.

This clone was detected only a few times. The rearrangement links TRBV7-3 to TRBJ2-3, with D possibly matching TRBD2 (6 bases). The V and J ends lost 5 bases and 2 bases respectively, with 11 bases between them. The CDR3 length is 14 residues. Germline values: CDR1 SGHTA, CDR2 FQGTGA. CDR3 nucleotide sequence: TGTGCCAGCAGCCCCGGGACTCACACAGATACGCAGTATTTT. Its protein is CASSPGTHTDTQYF.

This clone was counted once. V and J are TRBV3-1 (or the pseudogene TRBV3-2) and TRBJ2-7; 7 nucleotides match TRBD2. In germline, CDR1 is LGHDT, CDR2 YNNKEL (reference sequence). This CDR3 spans 12 amino acids. The CDR3 coding sequence is TGTGCTTGCGGGGGAAGCTCCTACGAGCAGTACTTC. This encodes CACGGSSYEQYF.

This rearrangement joins TRBV6-5 to TRBJ1-1; D unresolved. V dropped 6 bases and J dropped 0 bases, with 11 bases sitting between them. Germline V gene lookup returns CDR1 MNHEY and CDR2 SVGAGI. The CDR3 is 14 residues long. CDR3 nucleotide sequence: TGTGCCAGCAGCACACCTCGAATGAACACTGAAGCTTTCTTT. Translated: CASSTPRMNTEAFF.

The chain couples TRBV13 to TRBJ2-3, with 9 bases that match TRBD2. Germline V CDR1 and CDR2: PRHDT, FYEKMQ (reference sequence). This CDR3 contains 14 residues. V trimming: 2 bases; J trimming: 8 bases; junction bases outside the gene matches: 5. As DNA, the CDR3 is TGTGCCAGCAGCTTATCTAGCGGGGTACTTACGCAGTATTTT. It translates to CASSLSSGVLTQYF.

The rearrangement uses TRBV9 and TRBJ1-3; D is unclear. The germline CDR1 and CDR2 sequences are SGDLS and YYNGEE. CDR3 length equals 12 residues. V was clipped by 1 base and J by 10 bases, with 9 bases between them. For the CDR3, the DNA is TGTGCCAGCAGCGTAACTGGGAGGACCATATATTTT. Amino acid sequence: CASSVTGRTIYF.

The chain employs TRBV5-1 and TRBJ1-2; D not certain. The germline gives CDR1 SGHRS, CDR2 YFSETQ. CDR3 length: 12 residues. The germline V and J ends were trimmed by 4 bases and 8 bases, with 12 bases remaining between them. The CDR3 spells CASSPNIGGYTF. CDR3 nucleotides: TGCGCCAGCAGCCCCAACATCGGGGGCTACACCTTC.

The genes are TRBV5-5 and TRBJ2-2; tentative D call: TRBD1 (5 bases). CDR1 is SGHKS and CDR2 is YYEKEE in the germline V gene (reference sequence). Trimming stripped 2 bases from V and 6 bases from J, with 14 bases between. CDR3 length equals 15 residues. This chain's CDR3 is CASSFGNLGAGELFF. In DNA form, the CDR3 reads TGTGCCAGCAGCTTTGGTAATCTAGGGGCCGGGGAGCTGTTTTTT.

V is TRBV4-3 and J is TRBJ1-2; D may be TRBD1 (5 bases). The CDR3 has 15 amino acids. CDR1 is LGHNA and CDR2 is YSLEER in the germline V gene. With 0 bases removed from V and 4 bases from J, the gap between germline ends came to 12 bases. In nucleotides, the CDR3 is TGCGCCAGCAGCCAAGATCAAGGGGCAGTCTATGGCTACACCTTC. Its protein product is CASSQDQGAVYGYTF.

The V call is TRBV5-1, the J call TRBJ1-2, with D possibly being TRBD1 (6 bases). Germline-derived CDR1 and CDR2 are SGHRS and YFSETQ. V lost 1 base to trimming and J lost 7 bases, with 11 bases between them. The CDR3 length is 13 residues. The CDR3 coding sequence is TGCGCCAGCAGCTTGAGGCAGGGGCTTGGCTACACCTTC. This encodes CASSLRQGLGYTF.

V and J are TRBV28 and TRBJ1-1; 8 bases map to TRBD1. Germline V gene data show CDR1 as MDHEN and CDR2 as SYDVKM. The CDR3 extends over 16 amino acids. V was clipped by 7 bases and J by 0 bases; unmatched bases: 10. The CDR3 spells CASNPPGQELNTEAFF. The CDR3 nucleotides read TGTGCCAGCAATCCGCCGGGACAGGAACTGAACACTGAAGCTTTCTTT.

This sequence joins TRBV4-3 and TRBJ2-1; the match to TRBD2 covers 7 bases. From germline, CDR1 is LGHNA and CDR2 YSLEER. After removal of 3 bases from V and 3 bases from J, the junction contained 5 bases not matched to a gene. The CDR3 is made up of 15 amino acids. Here the CDR3 DNA reads TGCGCCAGCAGCCAGGGGGACTATCGCTACAATGAGCAGTTCTTC. Translation: CASSQGDYRYNEQFF.

This clone was observed many times. The chain has TRBV29-1 and TRBJ2-3; D gene ambiguous. The germline V gene encodes CDR1 SQVTM and CDR2 ANQGSEA. The V and J ends lost 7 bases and 2 bases respectively, with 7 bases between them. CDR3 length: 11 amino acids. CDR3 in amino acids: CSAQATDTQYF. In DNA form, the CDR3 reads TGCAGCGCTCAGGCCACAGATACGCAGTATTTT.

The chain joins TRBV7-2 to TRBJ2-2; D might be TRBD2 (5 bases). This CDR3 is built from 16 residues. In germline, CDR1 is SGHTA, CDR2 FQGNSA. The V end was cut by 1 base, the J end by 0 bases, with 9 bases between. In DNA form, the CDR3 reads TGTGCCAGCAGCTTAGGAACCGGGGCGAACACCGGGGAGCTGTTTTTT. Protein sequence: CASSLGTGANTGELFF.

This chain connects TRBV28 to TRBJ1-2, with D possibly TRBD1 on 6 matching bases. V was shortened by 2 bases and J by 2 bases, with 15 bases between the two germline ends. The CDR3 sequence is 16 residues long. The V gene's germline CDR1 is MDHEN and CDR2 SYDVKM. The CDR3 DNA reads TGTGCCAGCAGTTTACCCTCCCGAACAGGGAACTATGGCTACACCTTC. It specifies CASSLPSRTGNYGYTF.

The chain is built from TRBV18 and TRBJ2-5; TRBD2 matches at 8 bases. This CDR3 is 14 amino acids long. The V and J ends lost 2 bases and 2 bases, in that order; junction bases with no gene match: 1. Germline loops: CDR1 KGHSH, CDR2 LQKENI. As DNA, the CDR3 is TGTGCCAGCTCACCATCGGGGGGGCAAGAGACCCAGTACTTC. Its protein product is CASSPSGGQETQYF.

This chain joins TRBV7-9 and TRBJ2-2; D possibly corresponds to TRBD2 (6 bases). This CDR3 has 15 residues. CDR1 SEHNR and CDR2 FQNEAQ come from the germline V gene (reference sequence). The V end was cut by 2 bases, the J end by 2 bases, with 9 bases between. This chain's CDR3 is CASSLMRGNTGELFF. The CDR3 nucleotides read TGTGCCAGCAGCTTAATGCGGGGAAACACCGGGGAGCTGTTTTTT.

V gene TRBV25-1 combines with J gene TRBJ2-2, with TRBD1 matching over 10 bases. CDR1 and CDR2 (germline): MGHDK, SYGVNS. This CDR3 contains 16 residues. Unmatched junction bases numbered 10, after V lost 5 bases and J lost 7 bases. CDR3 nucleotides: TGTGCCAGCAGTCCCGAAATGGACAGGGGGGGCGGGGAGCTGTTTTTT. Translation gives CASSPEMDRGGGELFF. Filled out from reference TRBV25-1 and TRBJ2-2, the complete variable domain reads EADIYQTPRYLVIGTGKKITLECSQTMGHDKMYWYQQDPGMELHLIHYSYGVNSTEKGDLSSESTVSRIRTEHFPLTLESARPSHTSQYLCASSPEMDRGGGELFFGEGSRLTVL.